These T cell receptor beta chains were read from a single sample in a study of cytomegalovirus exposure and HLA in healthy donors. Clones were sequenced by immunoSEQ multiplex PCR, and TCRdb holds only the in-frame ones, with some missing. The listing contains 150,000 to 200,000 clones. What was sequenced was PBMCs. The source of these receptors is a woman aged 55-69 years in good health and CMV-seronegative. Both conserved end residues are part of each CDR3.

length | V | CDR3
16 | TRBV9 | CASSVVDGTLISEQYF
19 | TRBV4-2 | CASSQVSSGPESSYNEQFF
13 | TRBV5-5 | CASSPTGRTEAFF
16 | TRBV12-5 | CASAPGTSGRRDEQFF
15 | TRBV19 | CASSPRGREVETQYF
13 | TRBV7-2 | CASSLAANTEAFF
17 | TRBV4-2 | CASSQQTVGTTEETQYF
15 | TRBV18 | CASSGDSGRPNEQFF
16 | TRBV7-9 | CASSLAARYSYNEQFF
15 | TRBV6-1 | CASSDPGTGTYGYTF
12 | TRBV19 | CASSPGVQGYTF
16 | TRBV7-8 | CASSLATGRTIYGYTF
15 | TRBV11-2 | CASSLTGPVREKLFF
15 | TRBV5-1 | CASSLSGGEYNEQFF